Shown below are 5 T cell receptor beta chains from a single sample sequenced in a study of response to subunit inactivated influenza vaccine. TCRdb passed the RT-PCR reads through MiXCR, listing each CDR3 protein once. The sample consists of about 540,000 distinct CDR3 sequences, approximately 20% of them appearing once. These data are also associated with another study on T cells expressing NK-cell markers. According to that study: Generation of TCR beta cDNA was performed by 5'RACE template switching incorporating UMIs.

The sample in question was CD4+ T cells sorted from PBMCs, obtained 11 to 12 days after vaccination. The receptor set was obtained from a man aged 45 to 65 who received an inactivated influenza vaccine.

The rearrangement uses TRBV5-6 and TRBJ2-2; D is unresolved. V was shortened by 7 bases and J by 7 bases, with 11 bases between the two germline ends. This CDR3 comprises 12 residues. Germline V CDR1 and CDR2: SGHDT, YYEEEE. CDR3 amino acids: CASGLVLGELFF. The CDR3, as DNA: TGTGCCAGCGGATTGGTCCTCGGGGAGCTGTTTTTT.

This clonotype was seen a handful of times. This rearrangement joins TRBV12-3 or TRBV12-4 to TRBJ1-1; D gene unclear. This CDR3 contains 16 residues. The ends were cut back, 6 bases at V and 0 bases at J, with 17 bases in the middle. As DNA, the CDR3 is TGTGCCAGCAGCAGTTTAAGGGATACCATGAACACTGAAGCTTTCTTT. Residues: CASSSLRDTMNTEAFF.

This chain links TRBV4-1 with TRBJ2-7, with a tentative D call TRBD1 (7 bases). Germline loops: CDR1 MGHRA, CDR2 YSYEKL. V lost 4 bases to trimming and J lost 2 bases, with 18 bases between them. The CDR3 spans 16 residues. CDR3 residues: CASSLRSQGGAYEQYF. DNA for the CDR3: TGCGCCAGCAGCCTGCGATCCCAGGGGGGTGCCTACGAGCAGTACTTC.

The genes are TRBV5-6 and TRBJ2-3; tentatively, D is TRBD2 (6 bases). The CDR3 length is 15 residues. Trimming left V 1 base short and J 2 bases short, with 11 bases between. Germline lookup yields CDR1 SGHDT and CDR2 YYEEEE. CDR3 DNA: TGTGCCAGCAGCTTGAGGCGGGAATACACAGATACGCAGTATTTT. Translated: CASSLRREYTDTQYF.

This clonotype has a handful of counts. The V call is TRBV7-9, the J call TRBJ1-5; 7 nucleotides line up with TRBD1. This CDR3 has 14 amino acids. J was trimmed by 3 bases and V by 5 bases; bases with no gene match: 4. CDR1 SEHNR and CDR2 FQNEAQ come from the germline V gene (reference sequence). The CDR3: CASSRGTDNQPQHF. The CDR3 DNA is TGTGCCAGCAGCCGAGGGACAGACAATCAGCCCCAGCATTTT.